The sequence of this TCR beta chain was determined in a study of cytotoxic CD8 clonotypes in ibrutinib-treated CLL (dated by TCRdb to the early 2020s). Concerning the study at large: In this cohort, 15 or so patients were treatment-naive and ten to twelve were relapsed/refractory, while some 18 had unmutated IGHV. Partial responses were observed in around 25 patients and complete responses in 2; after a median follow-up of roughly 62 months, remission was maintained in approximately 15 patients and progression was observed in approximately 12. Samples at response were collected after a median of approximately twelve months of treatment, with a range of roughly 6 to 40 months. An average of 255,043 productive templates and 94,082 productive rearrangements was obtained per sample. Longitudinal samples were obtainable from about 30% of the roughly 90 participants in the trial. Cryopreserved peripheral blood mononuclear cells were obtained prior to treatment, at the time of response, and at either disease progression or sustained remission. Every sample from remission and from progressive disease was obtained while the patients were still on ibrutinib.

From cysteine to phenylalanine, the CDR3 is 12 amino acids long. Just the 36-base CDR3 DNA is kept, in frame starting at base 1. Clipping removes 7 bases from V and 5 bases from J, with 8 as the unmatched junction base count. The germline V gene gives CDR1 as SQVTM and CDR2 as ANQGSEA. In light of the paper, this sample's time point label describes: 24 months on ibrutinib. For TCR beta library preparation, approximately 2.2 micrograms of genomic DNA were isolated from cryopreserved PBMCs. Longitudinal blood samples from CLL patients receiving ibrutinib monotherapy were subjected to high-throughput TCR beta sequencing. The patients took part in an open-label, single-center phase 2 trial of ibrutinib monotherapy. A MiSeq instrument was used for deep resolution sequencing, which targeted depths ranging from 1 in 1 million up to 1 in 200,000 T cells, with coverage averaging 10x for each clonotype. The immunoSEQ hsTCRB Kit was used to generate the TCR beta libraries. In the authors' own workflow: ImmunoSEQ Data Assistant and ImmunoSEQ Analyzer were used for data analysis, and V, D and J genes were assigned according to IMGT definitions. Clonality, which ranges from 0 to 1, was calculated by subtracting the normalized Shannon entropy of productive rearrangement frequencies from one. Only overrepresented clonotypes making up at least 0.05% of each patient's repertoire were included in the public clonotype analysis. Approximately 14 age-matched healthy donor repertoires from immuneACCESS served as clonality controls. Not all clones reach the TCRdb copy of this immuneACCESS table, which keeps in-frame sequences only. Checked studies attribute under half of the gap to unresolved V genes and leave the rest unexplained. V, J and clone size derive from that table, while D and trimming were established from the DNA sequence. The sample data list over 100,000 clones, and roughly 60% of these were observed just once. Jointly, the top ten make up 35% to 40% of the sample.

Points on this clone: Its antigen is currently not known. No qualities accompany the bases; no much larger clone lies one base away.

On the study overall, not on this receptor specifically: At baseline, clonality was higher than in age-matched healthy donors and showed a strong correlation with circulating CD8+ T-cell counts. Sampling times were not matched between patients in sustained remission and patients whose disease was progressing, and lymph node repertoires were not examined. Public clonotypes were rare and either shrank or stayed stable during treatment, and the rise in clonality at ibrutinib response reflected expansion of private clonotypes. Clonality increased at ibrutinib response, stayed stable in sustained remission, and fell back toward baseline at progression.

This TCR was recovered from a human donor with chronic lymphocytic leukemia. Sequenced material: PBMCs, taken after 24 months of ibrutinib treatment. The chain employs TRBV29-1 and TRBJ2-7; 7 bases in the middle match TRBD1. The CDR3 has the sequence CSGSTGIHEQYF. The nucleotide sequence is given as TGCAGCGGGTCGACAGGGATCCACGAGCAGTACTTC.